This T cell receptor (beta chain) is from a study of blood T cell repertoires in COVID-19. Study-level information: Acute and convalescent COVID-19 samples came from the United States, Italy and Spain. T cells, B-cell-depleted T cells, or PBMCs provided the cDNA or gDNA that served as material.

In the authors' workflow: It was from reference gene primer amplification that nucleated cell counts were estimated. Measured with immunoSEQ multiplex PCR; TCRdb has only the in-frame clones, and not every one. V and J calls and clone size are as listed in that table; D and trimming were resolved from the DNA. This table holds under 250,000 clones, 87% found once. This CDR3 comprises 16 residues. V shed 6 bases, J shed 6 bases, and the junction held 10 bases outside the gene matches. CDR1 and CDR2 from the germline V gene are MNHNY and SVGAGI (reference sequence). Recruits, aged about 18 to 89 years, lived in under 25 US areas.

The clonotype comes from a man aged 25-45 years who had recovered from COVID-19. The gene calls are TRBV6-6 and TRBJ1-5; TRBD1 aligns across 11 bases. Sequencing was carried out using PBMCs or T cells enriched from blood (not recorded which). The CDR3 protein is CASSQWGQGVSQPQHF. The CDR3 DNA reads TGTGCCAGCAGCCAGTGGGGACAGGGGGTCTCTCAGCCCCAGCATTTT.